The 7 T cell receptor beta chains below were found in one sample sequenced in a study of CXCR3-negative and CXCR3-positive naive CD8 T cells. Study-level results: Against CXCR3-negative naive cells, CXCR3-positive naive cells showed more hydrophobic TRB CDR3s.

The authors made the TRB cDNA libraries by 5' RACE using UMI labels. TCRdb derives one entry per CDR3 protein from the 5' RACE reads, leaving out DNA. Its listing shows around 160,000 distinct CDR3 sequences. Their antigens are not known. The specimen sequenced was naive CXCR3+ CD8+ T cells from blood. Subset noted: CD45RO-CCR7+CD27+CD95- naive CD8+ T cells expressing CXCR3 (TNR3+). The receptors were sampled from a human donor in good health. Some clones in this sample may be carry-over from other donors' samples.

The chain recombines TRBV5-1 with TRBJ2-1; TCRdb designates TRBD2, a call that cannot be tested without DNA. The CDR3 sequence is 15 residues long. In germline, CDR1 is SGHRS, CDR2 YFSETQ. This chain's CDR3 is CASGRGSGAYNEQFF.

The V gene is TRBV6-6, the J gene TRBJ1-1. The CDR3 has 12 residues. Germline V gene lookup returns CDR1 MNHNY and CDR2 SVGAGI (reference sequence). This CDR3 is CASSYSHTEAFF.

This chain connects TRBV11-2 to TRBJ1-3; absent DNA, TCRdb's TRBD1 call cannot be checked. The germline gives CDR1 SGHAT, CDR2 FQNNGV. CDR3 size: 14 residues. The CDR3 here is CASSLVTGGNTIYF.

The V and J genes are TRBV21-1 and TRBJ2-7; TCRdb's D call of TRBD1 is untestable without DNA. TRBV21-1 is recorded as a pseudogene. The CDR3 consists of 19 residues. The CDR3 sequence is CASSKDPPLGQGSAYEQYF.

The V and J genes are TRBV28 and TRBJ2-3; with no DNA, the TCRdb D assignment of TRBD2 cannot be verified. This CDR3 contains 18 residues. In germline, CDR1 is MDHEN, CDR2 SYDVKM. CDR3 in amino acids: CASSSPRSGVTSTDTQYF.

The chain carries TRBV7-6 and TRBJ2-3; TCRdb outputs TRBD2, but without DNA this stays unchecked. CDR3 length: 14 amino acids. Germline-derived CDR1 and CDR2 are SGHVS and FNYEAQ. The CDR3 here is CASSSGLSTDTQYF.

The J gene is TRBJ2-7, the V gene TRBV11-3; TCRdb proposes TRBD2, but this gene call is untestable without DNA. Looked up from germline, CDR1 is SGHNT and CDR2 is YENEEA. CDR3 size: 16 residues. The CDR3 here is CASSSNFGLARGEQYF.